The 23 T cell receptor beta chains below were found in one sample sequenced in a study of cytomegalovirus exposure and HLA in healthy donors. Vbeta (60) and Jbeta (13) primers were used in the PCR. Clones were read by immunoSEQ multiplex PCR, and TCRdb kept only the in-frame ones, dropping some. The table lists about 190,000 clones, 80% of them singletons, with 0.65% in the top ten. The source material was PBMCs. Receptor source: a boy aged 5-17 years in good health and CMV-seronegative.

The chain links TRBV5-5 to TRBJ2-7, with 7 bases that match TRBD1. The CDR3 runs to 15 residues. Germline V lookup: CDR1 SGHKS, CDR2 YYEKEE (reference sequence). The ends lost 4 bases at V and 5 bases at J; junction bases unmatched: 12. In DNA form, the CDR3 reads TGTGCCAGCAGCCCACGTTCGGGACAGAGAGACGAGCAGTACTTC. Encoded protein: CASSPRSGQRDEQYF.

The chain combines TRBV5-1 with TRBJ2-2; D is possibly TRBD2 (5 bases). CDR3 length: 14 residues. The germline V and J ends were trimmed by 1 base and 6 bases, with 10 bases remaining between them. CDR1 SGHRS and CDR2 YFSETQ come from the germline V gene. The CDR3 bases are TGCGCCAGCAGCTTGTGGGCTAGCCCCGGGGAGCTGTTTTTT. Residues: CASSLWASPGELFF.

The chain recombines TRBV16 with TRBJ1-2; D remains ambiguous. CDR3 length: 16 residues. V lost 3 bases and J 0 bases, leaving 14 bases between the germline ends. Germline CDR1 KGHSY, CDR2 FQNENV. The CDR3 DNA is TGTGCCAGCAGCCAGGTCAGTCCGTATACTAACTATGGCTACACCTTC. Encoded protein: CASSQVSPYTNYGYTF.

This clone was picked up a small number of times. CDR3 nucleotides: TGTGCCAGCAGCGGGAGGGGGGAAGGGACCCAGTACTTC. Protein sequence: CASSGRGEGTQYF. The chain is built from TRBV7-3 and TRBJ2-5; maybe TRBD2 (7 bases). Germline CDR1 SGHTA, CDR2 FQGTGA. This CDR3 comprises 13 residues. Trimming cost V 5 bases and J 7 bases, with 14 bases left between them.

This clone was seen a single time. This rearrangement joins TRBV30 to TRBJ2-7; possible D gene TRBD2, 6 bases. CDR1 and CDR2 from the germline V gene are GTSNPN and SVGIG (reference sequence). This CDR3 contains 14 residues. Trimming stripped 0 bases from V and 2 bases from J, with 11 bases between. The CDR3 region is CAWSVRGSPYEQYF. Written as DNA, the CDR3 is TGTGCCTGGAGTGTACGGGGGTCCCCCTACGAGCAGTACTTC.

The chain has TRBV18 and TRBJ2-1; unclear D gene. The ends were cut back, 0 bases at V and 7 bases at J, with 13 bases in the middle. CDR3 length: 15 amino acids. Per germline, CDR1 KGHSH and CDR2 LQKENI. CDR3: CASSPPTDVGNEQFF. DNA for the CDR3: TGTGCCAGCTCACCACCCACAGACGTTGGGAATGAGCAGTTCTTC.

This sequence joins TRBV10-3 and TRBJ2-2; tentative D call: TRBD2 (5 bases). Germline CDR1 reads ENHRY; CDR2 reads SYGVKD. V was trimmed by 11 bases and J by 3 bases, leaving 19 bases between them. The CDR3 is made up of 15 amino acids. The CDR3 bases are TGTGCCTCCTCAGCGGCGGGCCTCGACACCGGGGAGCTGTTTTTT. It yields the protein CASSAAGLDTGELFF.

The chain combines TRBV30 with TRBJ1-2, with 9 positions matching TRBD1. Trimming removed 0 bases from V and 7 bases from J; junction bases left unmatched: 3. The CDR3 is 13 residues long. CDR1 and CDR2 (germline): GTSNPN, SVGIG (reference sequence). CDR3 region: CAWSVQGASGYTF. CDR3 bases: TGTGCCTGGAGTGTACAGGGGGCAAGTGGCTACACCTTC.

This chain connects TRBV7-8 to TRBJ2-3; 9 bases align to TRBD1. Germline values: CDR1 SGHVS, CDR2 FQNEAQ. After removal of 1 base from V and 0 bases from J, the junction contained 2 bases not matched to a gene. This CDR3 has 16 amino acids. The CDR3 loop is CASSLVTGGSTDTQYF. CDR3 coding DNA: TGTGCCAGCAGCTTAGTGACAGGGGGTAGCACAGATACGCAGTATTTT.

This clone was counted a single time. The chain is built from TRBV7-3 and TRBJ2-1; TRBD1 matches 9 bases. The CDR3 covers 18 residues. CDR1 is SGHTA and CDR2 is FQGTGA in the germline V gene. V dropped 2 bases and J dropped 7; count of bases not matched to a gene: 15. The CDR3 sequence: CASSLWAPYGTGLNEQFF. CDR3 DNA sequence: TGTGCCAGCAGCTTATGGGCCCCCTATGGGACAGGGTTGAATGAGCAGTTCTTC.

CDR3 region: CASSATTGVRYNSPLHF. In DNA, the CDR3 is TGTGCCAGCAGCGCGACAACAGGGGTTAGGTATAATTCACCCCTCCACTTT. The gene calls are TRBV9 and TRBJ1-6; 7 nucleotides align to TRBD1. The CDR3 spans 17 residues. V was clipped by 3 bases and J by 4 bases; unmatched bases: 10. The V gene's germline CDR1 is SGDLS and CDR2 YYNGEE.

The chain couples TRBV5-5 to TRBJ1-1; tentative D call: TRBD1 (5 bases). Germline loops: CDR1 SGHKS, CDR2 YYEKEE (reference sequence). Trimming stripped 0 bases from V and 0 bases from J, with 18 bases between. The CDR3 has 18 residues. CDR3 DNA: TGTGCCAGCAGCTTGGTGGTAGGGACTGCTTCCATGAACACTGAAGCTTTCTTT. Its protein is CASSLVVGTASMNTEAFF.

The rearrangement uses TRBV5-4 and TRBJ1-1; weak D call: TRBD1 (6 bases). Germline-derived CDR1 and CDR2 are SGHNT and YYREEE (reference sequence). Trimming pared 2 bases from V and 2 bases from J, leaving 10 bases between. The CDR3 runs to 14 residues. CDR3 amino acids: CASSLGGINTEAFF. CDR3 sequence (DNA): TGTGCCAGCAGCTTAGGGGGAATTAACACTGAAGCTTTCTTT. Full variable domain (missing parts from reference TRBV5-4 and TRBJ1-1): ETGVTQSPTHLIKTRGQQVTLRCSSQSGHNTVSWYQQALGQGPQFIFQYYREEENGRGNFPPRFSGLQFPNYSSELNVNALELDDSALYLCASSLGGINTEAFFGQGTRLTVV.

Only one count was recorded for this clone. This chain connects TRBV14 to TRBJ2-4, with D possibly TRBD1 on 6 matching bases. Germline lookup yields CDR1 SGHDN and CDR2 FVKESK. V was clipped by 1 base and J by 8 bases, with 12 bases between them. This CDR3 contains 14 residues. CDR3 in amino acids: CASSQGQGYDIQYF. Written as DNA, the CDR3 is TGTGCCAGCAGCCAAGGGCAGGGGTATGACATTCAGTACTTC.

This clone was counted a few times. This chain links TRBV25-1 with TRBJ2-7, with a tentative D call TRBD1 (5 bases). Trimming shortened V by 7 bases and J by 5 bases, and 12 bases separated the two germline ends. Germline lookup yields CDR1 MGHDK and CDR2 SYGVNS. This CDR3 spans 12 amino acids. The CDR3, as DNA: TGTGCCAGCAAAGGGGCCTTACACGAGCAGTACTTC. This translates into CASKGALHEQYF.

The chain employs TRBV5-1 and TRBJ1-6; D is uncertain. Deletions cut 2 bases from V and 10 bases from J, with 7 bases between. The CDR3 loop spans 12 amino acids. Germline V gene sequence: CDR1 SGHRS, CDR2 YFSETQ. The CDR3 is CASSFGRSPLHF. CDR3 DNA: TGCGCCAGCAGCTTCGGGAGGTCACCCCTCCACTTT.

V is TRBV5-1 and J is TRBJ1-1, with D possibly matching TRBD1 (5 bases). The V end lost 3 bases, the J end lost 0 bases, and 12 bases lay between the germline ends. The length of the CDR3 is 15 residues. Germline CDR1 and CDR2: SGHRS and YFSETQ. The CDR3 region has the DNA TGCGCCAGCAGCTGGGGGGGAAACATGAACACTGAAGCTTTCTTT. Its translation is CASSWGGNMNTEAFF.

Only one count was recorded for this clone. The CDR3 spells CSVGRPGRGNYGYTF. CDR3 bases: TGCAGCGTAGGCCGACCAGGACGGGGTAACTATGGCTACACCTTC. The rearrangement uses TRBV29-1 and TRBJ1-2; no reliable D call. This CDR3 has 15 amino acids. Germline assignment: CDR1 SQVTM and CDR2 ANQGSEA. Trimming shortened V by 6 bases and J by 1 base, and 18 bases separated the two germline ends. The whole variable domain, filled in from reference TRBV29-1 and TRBJ1-2, reads SAVISQKPSRDICQRGTSLTIQCQVDSQVTMMFWYRQQPGQSLTLIATANQGSEATYESGFVIDKFPISRPNLTFSTLTVSNMSPEDSSIYLCSVGRPGRGNYGYTFGSGTRLTVV.

This rearrangement joins TRBV4-1 to TRBJ1-1; D is undetermined. The CDR3 loop spans 15 amino acids. From germline, CDR1 is MGHRA and CDR2 YSYEKL. V shed 2 bases and J shed 0 bases, with 10 bases lying between them. CDR3 sequence reads: CASSQSPGVNTEAFF. The CDR3, as DNA: TGCGCCAGCAGCCAAAGTCCCGGTGTGAACACTGAAGCTTTCTTT.

The chain carries TRBV14 and TRBJ1-5; D remains unclear. The germline gives CDR1 SGHDN, CDR2 FVKESK. V lost 1 base and J 3 bases, leaving 13 bases between the germline ends. This CDR3 comprises 16 residues. The chain's CDR3 is CASSQVTSRVNQPQHF. The CDR3 bases are TGTGCCAGCAGCCAAGTTACGAGTCGGGTCAATCAGCCCCAGCATTTT.

This rearrangement joins TRBV15 to TRBJ2-2; perhaps TRBD1 as D (6 bases). Trimming shortened V by 5 bases and J by 9 bases, and 16 bases separated the two germline ends. The CDR3 loop spans 14 amino acids. Germline CDR1 is LNHNV and CDR2 is YYDKDF (reference sequence). CDR3 coding DNA: TGTGCCACCAGCCGGACAGCCCAGGGGCGGGAGCTGTTTTTT. Encoded protein: CATSRTAQGRELFF.

The chain is built from TRBV19 and TRBJ1-5; TRBD1 matches at 7 bases. Germline V gene lookup returns CDR1 LNHDA and CDR2 SQIVND (reference sequence). The CDR3 covers 13 residues. Trimming removed 6 bases from V and 5 bases from J; junction bases left unmatched: 4. CDR3 region: CASRTGEYQPQHF. In DNA, the CDR3 is TGTGCCAGTAGAACAGGGGAATATCAGCCCCAGCATTTT.

This chain links TRBV6-5 with TRBJ1-1, with D unclear. The CDR3 runs 16 residues. Germline assignment: CDR1 MNHEY and CDR2 SVGAGI. With 0 bases removed from V and 1 base from J, the gap between germline ends came to 12 bases. Here the CDR3 reads CASSYSLPGGNTEAFF. The DNA of the CDR3 is TGTGCCAGCAGTTACTCGCTCCCCGGAGGGAACACTGAAGCTTTCTTT.